The rows below give T cell receptor beta chains drawn from one sample of a study of T cell responses to AZD1222 COVID-19 vaccine. Some clones are missing from TCRdb's copy, which holds only in-frame ones; the method was immunoSEQ multiplex PCR. The table lists about 120,000 clones, more than 85% of them singletons. Sequenced here: peripheral blood, sampled on day 0 of AZD1222 vaccination. These TCRs come from an adult in good health. Each CDR3 is given with its conserved first and last residue. The order of the fields is CDR3 protein, J gene, V gene.

cdr3_aa: CASRRLVRETQYF
j_call: TRBJ2-5
v_call: TRBV6-5

cdr3_aa: CASSSLDNRQGEQYF
j_call: TRBJ2-7
v_call: TRBV11-2

cdr3_aa: CASSQFITDTQYF
j_call: TRBJ2-3
v_call: TRBV3-1/TRBV3-2

cdr3_aa: CASSGISRQAEGREYF
j_call: TRBJ2-7
v_call: TRBV2

cdr3_aa: CASSEAHLVEEKLFF
j_call: TRBJ1-4
v_call: TRBV6-1

cdr3_aa: CASSVRQLGGGNTEAFF
j_call: TRBJ1-1
v_call: TRBV6-1

cdr3_aa: CASSFSAEGAQYF
j_call: TRBJ2-7
v_call: TRBV12-3/TRBV12-4

cdr3_aa: CASSERASYRNTIYF
j_call: TRBJ1-3
v_call: TRBV6-1

cdr3_aa: CASIRQGADYGYTF
j_call: TRBJ1-2
v_call: TRBV2

cdr3_aa: CASSFGWTYEQYF
j_call: TRBJ2-7
v_call: TRBV11-1